This T cell receptor beta chain derives from a study of shared clonotypes between healthy human individuals (dated by TCRdb to about 2020). Turning to the overall study: The cohort comprised a couple of women and three men aged 18 to 49 years. For each donor, three plates each were used for CD4 naive and CD4 memory, two plates were used for CD8 naive, and one plate was used for CD8 memory. Between about 0.85 and 9.5 billion PBMCs per donor were obtained by leukapheresis. To estimate repertoire size and how much clonotypes are shared between individuals, the study performed deep sequencing of blood TCR repertoires from roughly five healthy adults. Different laboratories and diverse techniques were used to prepare libraries and sequence TCR repertoires, to increase sequencing depth and limit assay-specific biases. Findings and caveats that apply to the study as a whole: Because the study included only a small number of donors, the genetic and exposure-history diversity represented was limited. Incomplete sequencing was indicated by rarefaction of sorted-subset datasets, despite the large sequencing depth. Sampling was restricted to blood, and TCR repertoires in tissues likely differ from the TCR repertoires found in blood. Estimated clonotype richness was generally larger for naive than for memory subsets. Clonotypes shared by all four sorted-subset donors showed higher generation probabilities than non-shared clonotypes. Based on pairwise subsampling, the degree of clonotype sharing among donors was expected to be affected by sequencing depth. Roughly 5% of naive CD4, 3.5% of naive CD8, approximately 2% of memory CD4, and roughly 0.4% of memory CD8 clonotypes were shared across several donors.

The germline V gene gives CDR1 as LGHNA and CDR2 as YSLEER. The CDR3 numbers 16 residues from cysteine through phenylalanine. The kept DNA is CDR3 alone, 48 bases in frame from the first base. The V and J ends are trimmed by 4 bases and 0 bases, leaving 13 bases between them. Concerning this clone itself: What this receptor recognizes is not known. No base qualities exist here, and no much larger clone lies one base off it.

The donors were healthy, HIV-negative adults who had no recently reported acute infections or vaccinations. Every donor was a Caucasian adult residing in Nashville, Tennessee, USA. CD4+ T cells were enriched through magnetic negative selection, after which naive cells were positively selected on CD45RA and the remaining negative fraction served as the memory subset. Blood was obtained by leukapheresis, after which PBMCs were separated by Ficoll-Histopaque density gradient centrifugation and cryopreserved in liquid nitrogen vapor phase. Analytical flow cytometry was used to check the purity and quantity of every magnetically sorted T cell population. Genomic DNA was isolated from each sorted fraction and quantified by UV absorbance on a Nanodrop 2000c. Using the deep immunoSEQ assay, multiplex PCR amplified TCR CDR3 regions from genomic DNA. Genomic DNA extracted from each cell subset was distributed evenly over all wells of several immunoSEQ 96-well plates, and each plate served as one replicate. Each replicate PCR for sorted subsets received around 210 ng genomic DNA, equal to tens of thousands of T cell genomes. The purified libraries were quantified using a Qubit 3.0 fluorometer, sized with a Bioanalyzer 2100, and then quantified again using the KAPA Library Quantification kit. Each immunoSEQ 96-well plate was sequenced on its own single-read 150-cycle Illumina NextSeq 550 flow cell. The source study handled its data this way. The immunoSEQ output contained only junctional sequences without quality scores, so filtering could not match that applied to full-length reads. Sequences were annotated with PyIR, a Python wrapper for IgBLAST v1.9, and V/J genes and CDR3 were assigned using IMGT germline references. Reads were filtered out if the reads had weak V/J assignments (E-value above 1e-6), no CDR3, stop codons, out-of-frame junctions, or ambiguous translated residues. V3J clonotypes were defined by identical inferred V gene, J gene, and CDR3 amino acid sequence. The percentage overlap between two repertoires was calculated by dividing the number of shared unique clonotypes by the size of the smaller repertoire. Three approaches were used to assess repertoire richness: RTK rarefaction, the Chao1 estimator, and Recon v2.1 estimates of unobserved clonotypes. Generation probabilities for all TCRbeta clonotypes obtained by the gDNA method from four donors were computed using OLGA. Held by TCRdb, this immuneACCESS table contains in-frame sequences only and omits some clones. Under half of the omission traces to an unresolved V gene where checked; the cause of the rest is unknown. V and J calls plus clone size are reproduced from that table; the DNA served to infer D and trimming. In this sample the table shows around 2.3 million clones, roughly 95% of which occur a single time. 0.1% to 0.15% of the sample is taken by the ten largest.

The sequencing sample was made of naive CD4+ T cells sorted from blood. The sample's cell subset or site label, in plain terms: CD45RA+ positively selected. This sequence originates from a man aged 18 to 30 in good health. The rearranged segments are TRBV4-3 and TRBJ2-1; TRBD2 is perhaps the D gene, given 6 matching bases. The encoded CDR3 is CASSRLADGSYNEQFF. The DNA sequence reads TGCGCCAGCAGCCGGTTAGCGGATGGCTCCTACAATGAGCAGTTCTTC.